This T cell receptor (beta chain) was captured in a study of blood T cells in healthy people across ages. Primers used in a second PCR of about 7 to 12 cycles were a sample-barcoded 5' primer and a J-beta primer mix. TCRdb re-called the 5' RACE reads with MiXCR, one entry per CDR3 protein. The table shows about 930,000 distinct CDR3 sequences, with about 27% occurring only once. Germline CDR1 SQVTM, CDR2 ANQGSEA. CDR3 size: 13 residues. Trimming stripped 6 bases from V and 2 bases from J, with 13 bases between. Study findings and constraints: Older age coincided with a roughly linear decline in TCR beta diversity per million T cells.

Only a few counts were recorded for this clonotype. Its target is unknown. Caucasian, healthy and from Russia, the donors were aged between 6 and 90. The same data also contributed to another study, on T cells of mothers and their children. That source notes: Three healthy Caucasian mothers and their six children were the donors. Similar effects of thymic selection on TCR recombination output were recorded in related and unrelated pairs.

This clonotype was obtained from a woman in her thirties or forties in good health. Sequenced: blood. V is TRBV29-1 and J is TRBJ2-5; no clear D gene. CDR3 amino acids: CSVGRETQETQYF. The CDR3 region has the DNA TGCAGCGTGGGAAGAGAGACACAAGAGACCCAGTACTTC.